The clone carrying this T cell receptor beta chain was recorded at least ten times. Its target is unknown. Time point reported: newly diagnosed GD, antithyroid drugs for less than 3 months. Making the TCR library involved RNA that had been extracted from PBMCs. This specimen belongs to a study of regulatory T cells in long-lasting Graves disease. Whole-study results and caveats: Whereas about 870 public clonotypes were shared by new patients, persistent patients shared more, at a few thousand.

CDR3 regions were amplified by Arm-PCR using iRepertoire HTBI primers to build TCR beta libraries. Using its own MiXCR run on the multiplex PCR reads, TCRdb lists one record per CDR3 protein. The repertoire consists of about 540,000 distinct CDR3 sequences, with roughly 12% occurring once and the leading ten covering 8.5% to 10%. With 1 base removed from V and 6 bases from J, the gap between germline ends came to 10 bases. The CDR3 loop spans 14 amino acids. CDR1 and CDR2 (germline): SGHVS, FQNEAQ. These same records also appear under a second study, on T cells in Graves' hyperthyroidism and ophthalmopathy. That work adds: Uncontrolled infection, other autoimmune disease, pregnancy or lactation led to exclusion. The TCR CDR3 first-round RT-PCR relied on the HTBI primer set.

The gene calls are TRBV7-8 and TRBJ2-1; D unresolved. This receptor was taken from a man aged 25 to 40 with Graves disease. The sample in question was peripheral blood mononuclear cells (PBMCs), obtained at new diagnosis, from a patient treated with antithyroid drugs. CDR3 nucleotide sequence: TGTGCCAGCAGCTTAGTTTACCCCGCCAATGAGCAGTTCTTC. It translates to CASSLVYPANEQFF.